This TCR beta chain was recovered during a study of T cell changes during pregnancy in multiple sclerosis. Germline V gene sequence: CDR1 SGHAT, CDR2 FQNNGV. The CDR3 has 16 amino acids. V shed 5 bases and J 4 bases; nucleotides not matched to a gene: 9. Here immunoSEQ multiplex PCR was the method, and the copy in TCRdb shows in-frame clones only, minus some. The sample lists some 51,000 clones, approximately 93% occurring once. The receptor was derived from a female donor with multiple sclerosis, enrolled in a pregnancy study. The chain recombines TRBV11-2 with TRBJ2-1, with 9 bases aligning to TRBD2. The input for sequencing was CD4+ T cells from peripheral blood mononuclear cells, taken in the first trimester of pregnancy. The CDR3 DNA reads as TGTGCCAGCAGCAGCCCCGGGACTAGCACATACAATGAGCAGTTCTTC. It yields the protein CASSSPGTSTYNEQFF.